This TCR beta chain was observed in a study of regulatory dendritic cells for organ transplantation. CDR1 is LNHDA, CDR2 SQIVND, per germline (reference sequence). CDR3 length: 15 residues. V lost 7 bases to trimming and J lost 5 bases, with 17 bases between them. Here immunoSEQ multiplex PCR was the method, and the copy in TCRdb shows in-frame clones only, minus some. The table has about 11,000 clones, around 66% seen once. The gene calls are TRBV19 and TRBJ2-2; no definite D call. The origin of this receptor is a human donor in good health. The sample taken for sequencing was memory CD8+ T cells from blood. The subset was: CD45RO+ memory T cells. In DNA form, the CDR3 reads TGTGCCAGTACTACAGTTACACTTGGGACCGGGGAGCTGTTTTTT. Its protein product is CASTTVTLGTGELFF.